This T cell receptor (beta chain) came from a study of blood T cell repertoires in COVID-19. Background on the study: The cDNA or gDNA used as material had been derived from T cells, B-cell-depleted T cells, or PBMCs.

V was cut by 1 base and J by 2 bases, with 16 bases left in between. There are 17 residues in the CDR3. Germline V CDR1 and CDR2: MGHRA, YSYEKL. TCRdb's table, derived via immunoSEQ multiplex PCR, lists solely in-frame clones and lacks some. The repertoire holds 160,000 or so clones, with 75% to 90% as singletons. Participants were aged about 18 to 100 years from approximately 24 US areas. Cohort placement rested on clinical history that participants reported themselves. Recovered status applied to Cohort 3 donors who had two consecutive negative PCRs. It also applied to those with clearance or with symptom resolution.

The chain links TRBV4-1 to TRBJ2-3; D may be TRBD2 (7 bases). The source is an older woman who had recovered from COVID-19. Sequencing used PBMCs or T cells enriched from blood (not recorded which). The CDR3 region is CASSQAQAGATTDTQYF. CDR3 DNA: TGCGCCAGCAGCCAAGCTCAGGCGGGGGCCACCACAGATACGCAGTATTTT.